This T cell receptor (beta chain) was sequenced during a study of PD-L1 blockade in urothelial cancer. On the study more broadly: Male sex and bladder-origin urothelial cancer characterized about nine tenths of the roughly 29 patients. Blood was evaluated 3 weeks (second dose) and 6 weeks after therapy began. Regarding the study as a whole: TCR clonality was measured in pretreatment peripheral blood. Clonality below the median predicted better survival.

Germline lookup yields CDR1 MGHRA and CDR2 YSYEKL. V lost 3 bases to trimming and J lost 2 bases; unmatched junction nucleotides: 10. CDR3 length: 17 residues. TCRdb's table, derived via immunoSEQ multiplex PCR, lists solely in-frame clones and lacks some. The sample has 130,000 or so clones, approximately 84% seen once; the top ten hold under 3.5%. Sample time point: pretreatment peripheral blood. Turning to this clone: The antigen is unknown.

The receptor comes from a man in his fifties with urothelial cancer. This material consisted of PBMCs, taken around atezolizumab (anti-PD-L1) treatment. V is TRBV4-1 and J is TRBJ1-1; 9 nucleotides align to TRBD1. The CDR3 coding sequence is TGCGCCAGCAGCCATGGACAGGGGCGAGGCGGTAACACTGAAGCTTTCTTT. It is translated as CASSHGQGRGGNTEAFF.